This TCR beta chain was captured by sequencing in a study of response to subunit inactivated influenza vaccine. The study's findings and limits: Every seasonal influenza vaccination brings in few new T cells, the authors suggested.

MiXCR, run by TCRdb on the RT-PCR reads, gives a single entry per CDR3 protein. Counted here are fewer than 800,000 distinct CDR3 sequences, 15% to 19% occurring once; the ten biggest clones make up around 10%. Comment on this clonotype: Antigen specificity is unknown.

The material sequenced was PBMCs from blood, taken roughly 12 days after vaccination. This sequence was found in a man aged 45-65 years who received an inactivated influenza vaccine.

CDR3 DNA: TGTGCCAGCAGTCACCTATCGGGAGCCTACGAGCAGTACTTC. Its translation: CASSHLSGAYEQYF. V gene TRBV6-2 or TRBV6-3 combines with J gene TRBJ2-7, with D tentatively TRBD2 (6 bases). Deletions cut 5 bases from V and 2 bases from J, with 13 bases between. The V gene's germline CDR1 is MNHEY and CDR2 SVGEGT. The CDR3 has 14 residues.